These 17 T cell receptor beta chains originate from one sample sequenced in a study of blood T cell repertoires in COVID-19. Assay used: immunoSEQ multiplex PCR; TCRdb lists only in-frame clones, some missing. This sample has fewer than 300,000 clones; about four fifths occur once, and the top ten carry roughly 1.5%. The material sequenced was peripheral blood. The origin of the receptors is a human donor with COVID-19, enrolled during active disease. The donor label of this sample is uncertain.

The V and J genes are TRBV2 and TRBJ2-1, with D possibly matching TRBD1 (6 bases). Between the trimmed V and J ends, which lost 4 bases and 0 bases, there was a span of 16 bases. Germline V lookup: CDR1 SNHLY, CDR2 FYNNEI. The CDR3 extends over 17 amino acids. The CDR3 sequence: CASSGGRRTSSYNEQFF. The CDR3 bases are TGTGCCAGCAGTGGGGGGCGCCGGACAAGCTCCTACAATGAGCAGTTCTTC. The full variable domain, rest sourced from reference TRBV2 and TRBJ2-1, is EPEVTQTPSHQVTQMGQEVILRCVPISNHLYFYWYRQILGQKVEFLVSFYNNEISEKSEIFDDQFSVERPDGSNFTLKIRSTKLEDSAMYFCASSGGRRTSSYNEQFFGPGTRLTVL.

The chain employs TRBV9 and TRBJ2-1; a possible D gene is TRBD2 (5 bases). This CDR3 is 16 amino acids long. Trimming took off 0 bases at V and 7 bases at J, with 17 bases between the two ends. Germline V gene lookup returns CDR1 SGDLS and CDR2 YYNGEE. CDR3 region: CASSVGGLASRNEQFF. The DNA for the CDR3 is TGTGCCAGCAGCGTAGGAGGATTAGCGAGTCGAAATGAGCAGTTCTTC.

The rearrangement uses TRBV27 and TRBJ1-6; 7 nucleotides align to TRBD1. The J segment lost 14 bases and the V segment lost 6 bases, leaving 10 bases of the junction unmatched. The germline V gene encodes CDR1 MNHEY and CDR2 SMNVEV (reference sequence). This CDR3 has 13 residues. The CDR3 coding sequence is TGTGCCAGCAGGGACAGGCCCAGGGGTTCCCTCCACTTT. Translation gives CASRDRPRGSLHF.

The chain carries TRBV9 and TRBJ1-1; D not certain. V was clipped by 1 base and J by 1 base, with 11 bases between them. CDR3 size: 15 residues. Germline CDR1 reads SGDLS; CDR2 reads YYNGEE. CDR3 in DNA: TGTGCCAGCAGCGTATCCTCTACAGCGAACACTGAAGCTTTCTTT. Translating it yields CASSVSSTANTEAFF.

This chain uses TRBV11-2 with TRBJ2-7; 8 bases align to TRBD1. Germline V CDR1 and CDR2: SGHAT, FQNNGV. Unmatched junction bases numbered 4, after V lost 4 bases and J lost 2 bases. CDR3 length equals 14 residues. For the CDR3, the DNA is TGTGCCAGCAGCTCCGGACAGGGTCCCTACGAGCAGTACTTC. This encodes CASSSGQGPYEQYF.

CDR3 nucleotides: TGTGCCAGCAGCTTGGGTGGGGTTACAGGGTACTATTCACCCCTCCACTTT. Its translation is CASSLGGVTGYYSPLHF. The chain combines TRBV5-4 with TRBJ1-6; D possibly corresponds to TRBD1 (6 bases). Trimming removed 0 bases at V and 8 bases at J, with 18 bases between. Germline assignment: CDR1 SGHNT and CDR2 YYREEE (reference sequence). This CDR3 region has 17 residues.

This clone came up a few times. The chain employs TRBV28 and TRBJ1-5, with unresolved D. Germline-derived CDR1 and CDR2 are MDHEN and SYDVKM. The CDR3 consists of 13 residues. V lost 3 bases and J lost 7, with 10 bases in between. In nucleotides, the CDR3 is TGTGCCAGCAGTTTTGCGCTAGGACAGCCCCAGCATTTT. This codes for CASSFALGQPQHF.

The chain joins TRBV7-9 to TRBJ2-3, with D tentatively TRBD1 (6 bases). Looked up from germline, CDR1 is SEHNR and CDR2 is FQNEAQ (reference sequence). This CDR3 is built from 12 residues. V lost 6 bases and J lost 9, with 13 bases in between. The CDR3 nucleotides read TGTGCCAGCAGGTTAAACACAGGGACGCAGTATTTT. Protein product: CASRLNTGTQYF.

For the CDR3, the DNA is TGTGCCAGCAGCGTAGGGGCAGGGGGCGAGAAACTGTTTTTT. This gives the protein CASSVGAGGEKLFF. The J gene is TRBJ1-4, the V gene TRBV9; 8 bases are a match to TRBD1. Per germline, CDR1 SGDLS and CDR2 YYNGEE. CDR3 length: 14 amino acids. The V and J ends lost 0 bases and 11 bases, in that order; junction bases with no gene match: 6.

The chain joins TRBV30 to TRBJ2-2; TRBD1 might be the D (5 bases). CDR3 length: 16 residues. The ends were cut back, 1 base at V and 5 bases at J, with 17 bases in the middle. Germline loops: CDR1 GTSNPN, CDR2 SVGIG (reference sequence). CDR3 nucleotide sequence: TGTGCCTGGAGTGGAAGGGTTAGGGGATCGACCGGGGAGCTGTTTTTT. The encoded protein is CAWSGRVRGSTGELFF.

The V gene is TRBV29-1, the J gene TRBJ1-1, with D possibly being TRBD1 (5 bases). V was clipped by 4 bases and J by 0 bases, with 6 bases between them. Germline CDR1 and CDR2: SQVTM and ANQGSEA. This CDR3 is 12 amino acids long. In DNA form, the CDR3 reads TGCAGCGTTGTAGGGGTGAACACTGAAGCTTTCTTT. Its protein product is CSVVGVNTEAFF.

CDR3 sequence reads: CASSAHRGGAGELFF. CDR3 coding DNA: TGTGCCAGCAGCGCCCACAGGGGAGGTGCCGGGGAGCTGTTTTTT. This chain links TRBV7-9 with TRBJ2-2; TRBD1 might be the D (7 bases). The CDR3 covers 15 residues. The V gene's germline CDR1 is SEHNR and CDR2 FQNEAQ (reference sequence). Trimming took off 5 bases at V and 6 bases at J, with 16 bases between the two ends.

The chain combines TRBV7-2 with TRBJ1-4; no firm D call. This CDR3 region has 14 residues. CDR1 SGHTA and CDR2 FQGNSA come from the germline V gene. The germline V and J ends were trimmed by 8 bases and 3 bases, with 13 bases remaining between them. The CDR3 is CASGSRRANEKLFF. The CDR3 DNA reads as TGTGCCAGCGGCTCCCGGCGGGCTAATGAAAAACTGTTTTTT. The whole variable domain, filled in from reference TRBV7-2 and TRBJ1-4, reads GAGVSQSPSNKVTEKGKDVELRCDPISGHTALYWYRQSLGQGLEFLIYFQGNSAPDKSGLPSDRFSAERTGGSVSTLTIQRTQQEDSAVYLCASGSRRANEKLFFGSGTQLSVL.

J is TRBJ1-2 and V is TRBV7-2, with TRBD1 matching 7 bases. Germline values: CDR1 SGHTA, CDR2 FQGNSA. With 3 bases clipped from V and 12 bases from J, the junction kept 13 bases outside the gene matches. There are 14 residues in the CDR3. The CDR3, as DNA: TGTGCCAGCAGCTTCCTGGGACAGAAGTTAGGTAACACCTTC. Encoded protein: CASSFLGQKLGNTF.

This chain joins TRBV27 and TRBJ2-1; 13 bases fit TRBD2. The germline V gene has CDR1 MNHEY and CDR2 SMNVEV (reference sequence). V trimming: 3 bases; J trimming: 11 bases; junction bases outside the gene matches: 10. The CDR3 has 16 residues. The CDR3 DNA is TGTGCCAGCAGTTTGTGGGGACTAGCGGGAAGGGACAAGCAGTTCTTC. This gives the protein CASSLWGLAGRDKQFF.

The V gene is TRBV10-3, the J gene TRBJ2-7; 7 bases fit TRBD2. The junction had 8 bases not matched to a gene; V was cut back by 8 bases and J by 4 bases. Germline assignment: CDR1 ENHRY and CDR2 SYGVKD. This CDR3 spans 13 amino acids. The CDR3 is CAIGSAGAYEQYF. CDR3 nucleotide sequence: TGTGCCATCGGGTCGGCGGGAGCTTACGAGCAGTACTTC.

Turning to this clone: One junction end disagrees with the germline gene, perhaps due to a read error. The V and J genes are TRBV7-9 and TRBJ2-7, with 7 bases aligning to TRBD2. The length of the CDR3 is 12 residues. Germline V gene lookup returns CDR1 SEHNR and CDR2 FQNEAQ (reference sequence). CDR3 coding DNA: TGTGCCAGCAGCTTCCAGACCGGGACTACAAACTTC. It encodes CASSFQTGTTNF.